What follows are 21 T cell receptor beta chains derived from one specimen sequenced in a study of T cells in Graves' hyperthyroidism and ophthalmopathy. TCR beta CDR3 region amplification was performed from RNA transcripts. First-round RT-PCR with HTBI primers amplified the TCR CDR3 region. TCRdb passed the multiplex PCR reads through MiXCR, listing each CDR3 protein once. In the table there are almost 350,000 distinct CDR3 sequences, 15% to 20% of which are singletons. Material: blood. The receptors were sampled from a woman between 40 and 55 years old with Graves' ophthalmopathy.

This clonotype appeared many times. J is TRBJ2-7 and V is TRBV28; D remains unclear. Per germline, CDR1 MDHEN and CDR2 SYDVKM. The CDR3 sequence is 11 residues long. The V end lost 3 bases, the J end lost 4 bases, and 4 bases lay between the germline ends. CDR3 region: CASSFRYEQYF. In DNA, the CDR3 is TGTGCCAGCAGTTTTCGGTACGAGCAGTACTTC.

This chain joins TRBV18 and TRBJ2-6, with 7 bases that match TRBD1. After removal of 2 bases from V and 0 bases from J, the junction contained 13 bases not matched to a gene. The CDR3 spans 20 residues. Germline CDR1 reads KGHSH; CDR2 reads LQKENI. CDR3: CASSPTGTAQRFSGANVLTF. DNA for the CDR3: TGTGCCAGCTCACCAACCGGGACAGCCCAGAGATTCTCTGGGGCCAACGTCCTGACTTTC. Full variable domain (rest looked up from reference TRBV18 and TRBJ2-6): NAGVMQNPRHLVRRRGQEARLRCSPMKGHSHVYWYRQLPEEGLKFMVYLQKENIIDESGMPKERFSAEFPKEGPSILRIQQVVRGDSAAYFCASSPTGTAQRFSGANVLTFGAGSRLTVL.

The table lists this clonotype with many counts. V is TRBV11-2 and J is TRBJ2-7; D may match TRBD1 or TRBD2 (5 bases each). With 9 bases removed from V and 7 bases from J, the gap between germline ends came to 19 bases. CDR3 length: 13 residues. From germline, CDR1 is SGHAT and CDR2 FQNNGV. Written as DNA, the CDR3 is TGTGCCAGTCGGGACGTACGTTGGGCTGAGCAGTACTTC. It encodes CASRDVRWAEQYF.

This clonotype came up a few times. A junction boundary mismatches the germline segment, possibly from a read error. The chain joins TRBV11-2 to TRBJ1-2; 7 positions agree with TRBD1. The CDR3 is 16 residues long. Germline V gene sequence: CDR1 SGHAT, CDR2 FQNNGV. The CDR3 sequence is CAISLLWYDRDYGYTF. CDR3 sequence (DNA): TGTGCCATCAGCTTATTATGGTACGACAGGGACTATGGCTACACCTTC. The variable domain in full, with the rest retrieved from reference TRBV11-2 and TRBJ1-2, is EAGVAQSPRYKIIEKRQSVAFWCNPISGHATLYWYQQILGQGPKLLIQFQNNGVVDDSQLPKDRFSAERLKGVDSTLKIQPAKLEDSAVYLCAISLLWYDRDYGYTFGSGTRLTVV.

This clonotype was detected ten times or more. The chain recombines TRBV24-1 with TRBJ2-3, with D tentatively TRBD1 (5 bases). The CDR3 covers 13 residues. V lost 3 bases, J lost 7 bases, and 10 bases lay in between. The germline V gene has CDR1 KGHDR and CDR2 SFDVKD. CDR3 sequence reads: CATSDNQGYTQYF. The CDR3 DNA follows: TGTGCCACCAGTGATAACCAGGGATATACGCAGTATTTT.

This sequence joins TRBV20-1 and TRBJ1-2, with TRBD1 identical over 9 bases. V gave up 6 bases and J gave up 7 bases; unmatched junction bases: 18. Looked up from germline, CDR1 is DFQATT and CDR2 is SNEGSKA (reference sequence). CDR3 size: 16 residues. CDR3 protein: CSAGGPPGQGFAGYTF. CDR3 nucleotides: TGCAGTGCCGGGGGACCACCGGGACAGGGATTTGCTGGCTACACCTTC.

This clonotype was seen many times. The chain employs TRBV6-1 and TRBJ2-7; a possible D gene is TRBD1 (6 bases). This CDR3 comprises 16 residues. The germline gives CDR1 MNHNS, CDR2 SASEGT. V was clipped by 6 bases and J by 0 bases, with 18 bases between them. In DNA, the CDR3 is TGTGCCAGCAGACAGGCCCCGGGACACCACTCCTACGAGCAGTACTTC. Its translation: CASRQAPGHHSYEQYF.

The table lists this clonotype with many counts. The chain combines TRBV19 with TRBJ1-5; a possible D gene is TRBD1 (6 bases). This CDR3 is 13 amino acids long. V dropped 7 bases and J dropped 1 base, with 8 bases sitting between them. From germline, CDR1 is LNHDA and CDR2 SQIVND (reference sequence). CDR3 DNA sequence: TGTGCCAGTAAAACAGGGAGCAATCAGCCCCAGCATTTT. Translating it yields CASKTGSNQPQHF.

This clonotype was picked up many times. V usage is TRBV3-1 and J usage is TRBJ2-2; D might be TRBD1 or TRBD2, each matching 6 bases. The V end was cut by 4 bases, the J end by 3 bases, with 12 bases between. This CDR3 contains 15 residues. CDR1 and CDR2 (germline): LGHDT, YNNKEL (reference sequence). The CDR3 here is CASSPKGGDTGELFF. The CDR3 DNA reads TGTGCCAGCAGCCCGAAGGGGGGTGACACCGGGGAGCTGTTTTTT.

This clonotype was detected ten times or more. The genes are TRBV7-9 and TRBJ2-7; D is uncertain. The CDR3 has 13 residues. From germline, CDR1 is SEHNR and CDR2 FQNEAQ (reference sequence). Trimming removed 2 bases at V and 6 bases at J, with 11 bases between. The CDR3 is CASSLKTASEQYF. CDR3 bases: TGTGCCAGCAGCTTAAAAACGGCTTCCGAGCAGTACTTC.

This sequence joins TRBV27 and TRBJ2-5; D is undetermined. The CDR3 covers 13 residues. Looked up from germline, CDR1 is MNHEY and CDR2 is SMNVEV (reference sequence). The V end was cut by 1 base, the J end by 5 bases, with 8 bases between. CDR3 loop: CASSLYHLETQYF. The DNA for the CDR3 is TGTGCCAGCAGTTTATACCACCTTGAGACCCAGTACTTC.

This clonotype was recorded many times. The rearrangement links TRBV15 to TRBJ1-2; D may be TRBD1 (6 bases). Trimming took off 3 bases at V and 4 bases at J, with 15 bases between the two ends. The CDR3 runs to 15 residues. The germline CDR1 and CDR2 sequences are LNHNV and YYDKDF (reference sequence). CDR3 sequence: CATSRPGGASYGYTF. The CDR3 DNA sequence: TGTGCCACCAGCAGGCCGGGGGGGGCTAGCTATGGCTACACCTTC. Drawing the rest from reference TRBV15 and TRBJ1-2, the complete variable domain is DAMVIQNPRYQVTQFGKPVTLSCSQTLNHNVMYWYQQKSSQAPKLLFHYYDKDFNNEADTPDNFQSRRPNTSFCFLDIRSPGLGDTAMYLCATSRPGGASYGYTFGSGTRLTVV.

The chain carries TRBV13 and TRBJ2-7; D is unresolved. Trimming took 0 bases from V and 6 from J, leaving 9 bases between them. CDR3 length: 13 residues. CDR1 is PRHDT, CDR2 FYEKMQ, per germline (reference sequence). The CDR3 DNA sequence: TGTGCCAGCAGCTTAGGTCCCTTTAGCGAGCAGTACTTC. Amino acids: CASSLGPFSEQYF.

The V call is TRBV24-1, the J call TRBJ2-5, with a possible D match to TRBD1 (5 bases). In germline, CDR1 is KGHDR, CDR2 SFDVKD. CDR3 length: 14 amino acids. V was cut by 6 bases and J by 2 bases, with 12 bases left in between. The CDR3 sequence is CATSSREIQETQYF. DNA for the CDR3: TGTGCCACCAGTTCCAGGGAAATACAAGAGACCCAGTACTTC.

CDR3: CASSRQQGYGYTF. CDR3 nucleotides: TGCGCCAGCAGTAGACAGCAAGGCTATGGCTACACCTTC. This chain connects TRBV4-1 to TRBJ1-2; possibly TRBD1 for D (5 bases). The CDR3 totals 13 residues. Germline CDR1 is MGHRA and CDR2 is YSYEKL. Trimming left V 6 bases short and J 4 bases short, with 12 bases between.

About this clonotype: A much more abundant neighbour one base away suggests this may be a read error. Here the CDR3 reads CASSGPSGGPYEQYF. In nucleotides, the CDR3 is TGTGCCAGTAGTGGACCGAGCGGGGGACCCTACGAGCAGTACTTC. The chain links TRBV19 to TRBJ2-7, with 8 bases fitting TRBD2. The CDR3 has 15 amino acids. Per the germline V gene, CDR1 is LNHDA and CDR2 is SQIVND (reference sequence). The ends lost 5 bases at V and 2 bases at J; junction bases unmatched: 8.

The sample holds many counts of this clonotype. A much more abundant neighbour one base away suggests this may be a read error. This chain uses TRBV24-1 with TRBJ2-5; unclear D gene. Germline assignment: CDR1 KGHDR and CDR2 SFDVKD. Trimming left V 6 bases short and J 5 bases short, with 6 bases between. The CDR3 consists of 11 residues. The CDR3 region has the DNA TGTGCCACCAGTTTGCGGGAGACCCAGTACTTC. Translating gives CATSLRETQYF.

In its sample, this clonotype was seen many times. Because the CDR3's place on the DNA is in doubt, the DNA is left out and the CDR3 is given as listed by TCRdb. CDR3 residues: CASSFGEGKETQYF. J is TRBJ2-5 and V is TRBV12-3 or TRBV12-4; TRBD1 is the table's D call and was not checked against the DNA. The CDR3 length is 14 residues, termini included.

This clonotype was counted ten times or more. This chain uses TRBV6-2 or TRBV6-3 with TRBJ2-7, with 8 bases lining up with TRBD2. This CDR3 comprises 17 residues. The germline CDR1 and CDR2 sequences are MNHEY and SVGEGT. Trimming cost V 4 bases and J 6 bases; bases outside gene matches: 17. The CDR3 here is CASSSYHSGSLFGEQYF. In DNA, the CDR3 is TGTGCCAGCAGTTCCTACCACAGCGGGAGCCTCTTCGGCGAGCAGTACTTC.

The chain employs TRBV19 and TRBJ2-2; a weak D match, TRBD2 (6 bases). This CDR3 has 15 residues. The germline gives CDR1 LNHDA, CDR2 SQIVND (reference sequence). V dropped 5 bases and J dropped 5 bases, with 15 bases sitting between them. CDR3 in DNA: TGTGCCAGTAGTTCGGGGGAGAGTCAGACCGGGGAGCTGTTTTTT. This translates into CASSSGESQTGELFF.

This clonotype has a count of ten or more. This chain connects TRBV2 to TRBJ1-1; a weak D match, TRBD1 (6 bases). Germline loops: CDR1 SNHLY, CDR2 FYNNEI. Trimming removed 6 bases at V and 0 bases at J, with 17 bases between. This CDR3 contains 16 residues. The CDR3 DNA sequence: TGTGCCAGCAGCCACGCCCGGGACAAAATGAACACTGAAGCTTTCTTT. This gives the protein CASSHARDKMNTEAFF.